What follows is one TCR beta chain and its context. The method was immunoSEQ multiplex PCR; TCRdb's version includes in-frame clones alone and lacks a portion of them. The sample shows about 270,000 clones, about nine tenths of them seen only once. The data stem from a study of blood T cell repertoires in COVID-19. Study-level information: The cDNA or gDNA used as material had been derived from T cells, B-cell-depleted T cells, or PBMCs.

The V gene end was trimmed by 4 bases and the J gene end by 8 bases; junction bases not matched to a gene: 8. Per germline, CDR1 SGHRS and CDR2 YFSETQ. This CDR3 has 14 residues. The sequence derives from a man aged 40-49 years with active or convalescent COVID-19. Sequences were obtained from peripheral blood. The chain uses TRBV5-1 and TRBJ1-4; TRBD1 agrees at 7 bases. The CDR3 region has the DNA TGCGCCAGCAGCCACAGGGGAGGAGGAGAAAAACTGTTTTTT. Translation gives CASSHRGGGEKLFF.